These 10 T cell receptor beta chains were all obtained from the same sample, sequenced in a study of technical replicates of blood from several donors. TCRdb keeps only in-frame clones here, not all; method: immunoSEQ multiplex PCR. The sample yields tens of thousands of clones, 95% to 98% seen once. The source material was T cells isolated from PBMCs. The receptors shown here come from a human donor in good health.

The chain couples TRBV5-1 to TRBJ1-1; 10 positions agree with TRBD1. Germline values: CDR1 SGHRS, CDR2 YFSETQ. This CDR3 is built from 14 residues. J lost 5 bases, V lost 4 bases, and 5 bases had no gene match. CDR3 in amino acids: CASSPGQGWTEAFF. CDR3 bases: TGCGCCAGCAGCCCGGGACAGGGGTGGACTGAAGCTTTCTTT.

The chain uses TRBV6-1 and TRBJ1-4, with 8 bases aligning to TRBD1. The CDR3 sequence is 18 residues long. The germline CDR1 and CDR2 sequences are MNHNS and SASEGT. V lost 6 bases, J lost 0 bases, and 12 bases stayed unmatched. CDR3 sequence (DNA): TGTGCCAGCAGGGAAAGGACAGGGCGAACAGCAACTAATGAAAAACTGTTTTTT. As protein: CASRERTGRTATNEKLFF.

V gene TRBV11-2 combines with J gene TRBJ2-5; TRBD2 might be the D (6 bases). The V end lost 5 bases, the J end lost 9 bases, and 25 bases lay between the germline ends. Germline V gene sequence: CDR1 SGHAT, CDR2 FQNNGV. This CDR3 region has 16 residues. The CDR3 reads CASSQTEGRTALSQYF. The CDR3 DNA reads as TGTGCCAGCAGCCAAACTGAAGGGAGGACGGCTTTATCCCAGTACTTC.

The chain recombines TRBV5-1 with TRBJ2-7, with TRBD1 identical over 7 bases. Per germline, CDR1 SGHRS and CDR2 YFSETQ. This CDR3 region has 15 residues. V shed 3 bases, J shed 2 bases, and the junction held 8 bases outside the gene matches. CDR3 sequence reads: CASSSTGDTTYEQYF. CDR3 sequence (DNA): TGCGCCAGCAGCTCAACAGGGGACACTACCTACGAGCAGTACTTC.

The V call is TRBV6-1, the J call TRBJ2-2; D ambiguous. This CDR3 has 13 residues. Trimming stripped 2 bases from V and 5 bases from J, with 6 bases between. The germline gives CDR1 MNHNS, CDR2 SASEGT. The CDR3, as DNA: TGTGCCAGCAGTGAACATCAGACCGGGGAGCTGTTTTTT. This sequence encodes CASSEHQTGELFF.

The V and J genes are TRBV29-1 and TRBJ2-1; 9 bases agree with TRBD1. Trimming cost V 7 bases and J 6 bases; bases outside gene matches: 4. Germline V gene lookup returns CDR1 SQVTM and CDR2 ANQGSEA. CDR3 size: 12 residues. CDR3 loop: CSGKTGGNEQFF. The CDR3 DNA reads as TGCAGCGGGAAGACAGGGGGCAATGAGCAGTTCTTC.

V usage is TRBV2 and J usage is TRBJ2-2; D might be TRBD2 (5 bases). The CDR3 has 14 residues. Germline CDR1 reads SNHLY; CDR2 reads FYNNEI. Trimming cost V 5 bases and J 6 bases, with 13 bases left between them. The CDR3 DNA reads TGTGCCAGCAGTCGACTACCCGGACCCGGGGAGCTGTTTTTT. It codes for CASSRLPGPGELFF.

This chain uses TRBV7-7 with TRBJ2-2; 7 bases are shared with TRBD1. V was pared by 5 bases and J by 6 bases, with 12 bases of the junction left unmatched. Looked up from germline, CDR1 is SSHAT and CDR2 is FNYEAQ (reference sequence). The CDR3 runs 16 residues. The CDR3 coding sequence is TGTGCCAGCAGCCCACTCAACCGGGACAGTTCCGGGGAGCTGTTTTTT. The encoded protein is CASSPLNRDSSGELFF. The full variable domain, rest sourced from reference TRBV7-7 and TRBJ2-2, is GAGVSQSPRYKVTKRGQDVTLRCDPISSHATLYWYQQALGQGPEFLTYFNYEAQPDKSGLPSDRFSAERPEGSISTLTIQRTEQRDSAMYRCASSPLNRDSSGELFFGEGSRLTVL.

This chain connects TRBV2 to TRBJ1-2; TRBD1 is a possible D gene (5 bases). CDR1 SNHLY and CDR2 FYNNEI come from the germline V gene. Trimming removed 11 bases at V and 6 bases at J, with 22 bases between. The CDR3 sequence is 14 residues long. CDR3 loop: CAGQDPPAPNGYTF. The CDR3 nucleotides read TGTGCCGGACAAGACCCCCCCGCCCCAAATGGCTACACCTTC.

The V call is TRBV5-5, the J call TRBJ1-1; D remains unclear. V was trimmed by 6 bases and J by 1 base, leaving 10 bases between them. Germline values: CDR1 SGHKS, CDR2 YYEKEE (reference sequence). This CDR3 spans 13 amino acids. CDR3 in DNA: TGTGCCAGCACCATGGGAGGGAACACTGAAGCTTTCTTT. It codes for CASTMGGNTEAFF.